This T cell receptor (beta chain) was obtained from a study of T cell repertoires in aging, cancer and after chemotherapy. Study information: Clear clonal overlap appeared across healthy donor samples taken over several months to years. Roughly 8.9 million TCR reads were in the whole dataset. Study findings and constraints: Compared with age-matched healthy donors, untreated hematological or solid cancer patients showed higher blood TCR clonality.

The template was genomic DNA from peripheral blood, not RNA. V shed 3 bases and J 1 base; nucleotides not matched to a gene: 7. CDR1 is SGHTA and CDR2 is FQGNSA in the germline V gene. The CDR3 runs to 18 residues. Concerning this clonotype itself: Antigen specificity is unknown.

Rearranged V-D-J TRB sequences were amplified with a mixed TRB-A/B primer pool. TCRdb re-called the multiplex PCR reads with MiXCR, one entry per CDR3 protein. Among about 10,000 distinct CDR3 sequences, about 34% were seen once, and the ten largest hold around 3.8%. The sequence derives from a human donor in good health. The sequencing sample was made of blood. The chain is built from TRBV7-2 and TRBJ2-2; 11 nucleotides agree with TRBD2. In DNA, the CDR3 is TGTGCCAGCAGCTTGGGGGCTAGCGGGGGGCTGAACACCGGGGAGCTGTTTTTT. Its translation: CASSLGASGGLNTGELFF.